These 2 T cell receptor beta chains were all obtained from the same sample, sequenced in a study of Ad26.COV2.S vaccination and SARS-CoV-2 variants. The data were produced by immunoSEQ multiplex PCR, yet TCRdb's version contains in-frame clones alone and is incomplete. The repertoire holds hundreds of thousands of clones, with nearly 90% as singletons. This sample's treatment: around 19 received Ad26.COV2.S at low or high dose, single or two shots; about 5 received placebo; per-sample allocation not given. Sampling took place 63 days after the first vaccine or placebo injection. The material was peripheral blood, obtained in a trial of Ad26.COV2.S vaccine versus placebo. These receptors were collected from a person between 18 and 60 years old who received the Ad26.COV2.S COVID-19 vaccine or a placebo.

The chain has TRBV19 and TRBJ2-5; D tentatively fits TRBD1 or TRBD2 (7 bases each). Trimming stripped 3 bases from V and 0 bases from J, with 20 bases between. The CDR3 has 18 amino acids. The germline V gene encodes CDR1 LNHDA and CDR2 SQIVND (reference sequence). In nucleotides, the CDR3 is TGTGCCAGTAGTATCCGGGGAGGGGGCTGGGGATACCAAGAGACCCAGTACTTC. It specifies CASSIRGGGWGYQETQYF.

V gene TRBV3-1 (or the pseudogene TRBV3-2) combines with J gene TRBJ1-2; D possibly corresponds to TRBD1 (6 bases). Germline V gene sequence: CDR1 LGHDT, CDR2 YNNKEL (reference sequence). V gave up 4 bases and J gave up 8 bases, with 14 bases separating them. The CDR3 is 13 residues long. This CDR3 reads CASSPIRGSGYTF. The CDR3 DNA reads as TGTGCCAGCAGCCCCATCAGGGGAAGCGGCTACACCTTC.